Listed below are T cell receptor beta chains from one sample, sequenced in a study of PD-1 blockade in classical Hodgkin lymphoma. TCRdb's copy holds only in-frame clones and misses some; the assay was immunoSEQ multiplex PCR. The data show 17,000 or so clones, with just under 85% seen just once and 7.5% to 9.5% held by the top ten. The sample comprised peripheral blood mononuclear cells (PBMCs). The source is a human donor with classical Hodgkin lymphoma. Each CDR3 is given with its conserved first and last residue. Each record gives: D gene, J gene, clone size, V gene, CDR3 protein, CDR3 DNA. D genes are given only for firm matches. Rows give clone size only sometimes, using once, few, many, or a class for an expanded clone.

d_gene: TRBD2; j_gene: TRBJ2-2; abundance: .; v_gene: TRBV6-4; CDR3aa: CASSEAGDGGELFF; CDR3nt: TGTGCCAGCAGTGAAGCGGGAGACGGCGGGGAGCTGTTTTTT
d_gene: TRBD1; j_gene: TRBJ2-3; abundance: .; v_gene: TRBV5-1; CDR3aa: CASSSSGTGGDTQYF; CDR3nt: TGCGCCAGCAGCAGCTCCGGGACAGGGGGAGATACGCAGTATTTT
d_gene: .; j_gene: TRBJ2-1; abundance: .; v_gene: TRBV23-1; CDR3aa: CASSHKVEQFF; CDR3nt: TGCGCCAGCAGTCACAAAGTTGAGCAGTTCTTC
d_gene: TRBD2; j_gene: TRBJ2-7; abundance: .; v_gene: TRBV5-1; CDR3aa: CASSSTYPSGGSSYEQYF; CDR3nt: TGCGCCAGCAGCTCCACCTACCCTAGCGGTGGGAGCTCCTACGAGCAGTACTTC
d_gene: .; j_gene: TRBJ2-6; abundance: .; v_gene: TRBV10-3; CDR3aa: CAISGANVLTF; CDR3nt: TGTGCCATCTCTGGGGCCAACGTCCTGACTTTC
d_gene: .; j_gene: TRBJ2-1; abundance: .; v_gene: TRBV19; CDR3aa: CATSGGSSYNEQFF; CDR3nt: TGTGCCACCTCTGGAGGGAGCTCCTACAATGAGCAGTTCTTC
d_gene: .; j_gene: TRBJ2-7; abundance: .; v_gene: TRBV5-4; CDR3aa: CASSLTPFEQYF; CDR3nt: TGTGCCAGCAGCTTGACCCCTTTTGAGCAGTACTTC
d_gene: TRBD2; j_gene: TRBJ2-1; abundance: once; v_gene: TRBV7-2; CDR3aa: CASSLVTSSHNEQFF; CDR3nt: TGTGCCAGCAGCTTAGTGACTAGCTCCCACAATGAGCAGTTCTTC
d_gene: .; j_gene: TRBJ2-3; abundance: once; v_gene: TRBV5-1; CDR3aa: CASSLGQGKDTQYF; CDR3nt: TGCGCCAGCAGCTTGGGCCAGGGGAAAGATACGCAGTATTTT
d_gene: TRBD1; j_gene: TRBJ2-2; abundance: .; v_gene: TRBV27; CDR3aa: CASSRRDRETGELFF; CDR3nt: TGTGCCAGCAGTCGCCGGGACAGGGAGACCGGGGAGCTGTTTTTT
d_gene: .; j_gene: TRBJ2-7; abundance: .; v_gene: TRBV4-1; CDR3aa: CASSQEPYREQYF; CDR3nt: TGCGCCAGCAGCCAAGAGCCCTACAGAGAGCAGTACTTC
d_gene: .; j_gene: TRBJ2-7; abundance: .; v_gene: TRBV19; CDR3aa: CASREAGGPYEQYF; CDR3nt: TGTGCCAGTCGGGAAGCGGGCGGCCCCTACGAGCAGTACTTC
d_gene: .; j_gene: TRBJ1-2; abundance: .; v_gene: TRBV28; CDR3aa: CASRTLGRVGNYGYTF; CDR3nt: TGTGCCAGCAGAACCTTAGGACGAGTCGGGAACTATGGCTACACCTTC
d_gene: TRBD1; j_gene: TRBJ1-1; abundance: .; v_gene: TRBV7-3; CDR3aa: CASSSPGTAEAFF; CDR3nt: TGTGCCAGCAGTTCCCCCGGGACAGCCGAAGCTTTCTTT
d_gene: .; j_gene: TRBJ1-1; abundance: few; v_gene: TRBV14; CDR3aa: CASSQDHGHYTEAFF; CDR3nt: TGTGCCAGCAGCCAAGATCACGGACACTACACTGAAGCTTTCTTT
d_gene: .; j_gene: TRBJ1-4; abundance: .; v_gene: TRBV6-1; CDR3aa: CASSPGQTTNEKLFF; CDR3nt: TGTGCCAGCAGTCCCGGACAGACAACTAATGAAAAACTGTTTTTT
d_gene: .; j_gene: TRBJ1-1; abundance: .; v_gene: TRBV5-1; CDR3aa: CASSLDRETEAFF; CDR3nt: TGCGCCAGCAGCTTGGACAGGGAAACTGAAGCTTTCTTT
d_gene: TRBD2; j_gene: TRBJ2-3; abundance: .; v_gene: TRBV18; CDR3aa: CASSPWAGETDTQYF; CDR3nt: TGTGCCAGCTCACCTTGGGCGGGAGAGACAGATACGCAGTATTTT
d_gene: .; j_gene: TRBJ1-3; abundance: .; v_gene: TRBV28; CDR3aa: CASTPDWGSGNTIYF; CDR3nt: TGTGCCAGCACGCCGGACTGGGGCTCTGGAAACACCATATATTTT
d_gene: TRBD1; j_gene: TRBJ1-2; abundance: .; v_gene: TRBV25-1; CDR3aa: CASSEWNRGNYGYTF; CDR3nt: TGTGCCAGCAGTGAATGGAACAGGGGAAACTATGGCTACACCTTC
d_gene: TRBD1; j_gene: TRBJ1-1; abundance: .; v_gene: TRBV27; CDR3aa: CASRMTGAEAFF; CDR3nt: TGTGCCAGCAGGATGACAGGGGCTGAAGCTTTCTTT
d_gene: TRBD1; j_gene: TRBJ1-2; abundance: once; v_gene: TRBV7-6; CDR3aa: CASSLTRTGYGYTF; CDR3nt: TGTGCCAGCAGCTTAACCCGGACAGGGTACGGCTACACCTTC
d_gene: .; j_gene: TRBJ2-7; abundance: .; v_gene: TRBV5-1; CDR3aa: CASSLAYEQYF; CDR3nt: TGCGCCAGCAGCTTGGCATACGAGCAGTACTTC
d_gene: .; j_gene: TRBJ1-2; abundance: .; v_gene: TRBV5-1; CDR3aa: CASSGGQGDYGYTF; CDR3nt: TGCGCCAGCAGCGGAGGCCAGGGCGACTATGGCTACACCTTC
d_gene: .; j_gene: TRBJ1-6; abundance: .; v_gene: TRBV28; CDR3aa: CASSFPSGTYNSPLHF; CDR3nt: TGTGCCAGCAGCTTCCCGAGTGGGACCTATAATTCACCCCTCCACTTT
d_gene: .; j_gene: TRBJ1-5; abundance: .; v_gene: TRBV10-3; CDR3aa: CAISPDSNQPQHF; CDR3nt: TGTGCCATCAGTCCCGACAGCAATCAGCCCCAGCATTTT
d_gene: .; j_gene: TRBJ1-2; abundance: .; v_gene: TRBV2; CDR3aa: CASSEGPPLEYGYTF; CDR3nt: TGTGCCAGCAGTGAAGGGCCCCCCCTGGAGTATGGCTACACCTTC
d_gene: .; j_gene: TRBJ2-7; abundance: .; v_gene: TRBV5-1; CDR3aa: CASSLLGGEGEQYF; CDR3nt: TGCGCCAGCAGCTTGTTGGGGGGTGAAGGCGAGCAGTACTTC
d_gene: .; j_gene: TRBJ1-5; abundance: few; v_gene: TRBV28; CDR3aa: CALGGGNQPQHF; CDR3nt: TGTGCCCTTGGGGGGGGAAATCAGCCCCAGCATTTT
d_gene: TRBD2; j_gene: TRBJ2-2; abundance: few; v_gene: TRBV27; CDR3aa: CASSFVLAPTGELFF; CDR3nt: TGTGCCAGCAGTTTTGTACTAGCGCCGACCGGGGAGCTGTTTTTT
d_gene: .; j_gene: TRBJ2-1; abundance: .; v_gene: TRBV5-1; CDR3aa: CASSLENYNEQFF; CDR3nt: TGCGCCAGCAGCTTGGAGAACTACAATGAGCAGTTCTTC
d_gene: .; j_gene: TRBJ2-5; abundance: once; v_gene: TRBV15; CDR3aa: CATSRDSGGETQYF; CDR3nt: TGTGCCACCAGCAGAGATTCGGGGGGCGAGACCCAGTACTTC
d_gene: .; j_gene: TRBJ2-7; abundance: few; v_gene: TRBV25-1; CDR3aa: CASSPPGITAYEQYF; CDR3nt: TGTGCCAGCAGCCCCCCGGGCATTACGGCCTACGAGCAGTACTTC
d_gene: .; j_gene: TRBJ1-5; abundance: .; v_gene: TRBV6-1; CDR3aa: CASSEGVGGNQPQHF; CDR3nt: TGTGCCAGCAGTGAAGGGGTAGGGGGCAATCAGCCCCAGCATTTT
d_gene: .; j_gene: TRBJ1-1; abundance: .; v_gene: TRBV6-5; CDR3aa: CASSQGLITEAFF; CDR3nt: TGTGCCAGCAGCCAAGGACTGATCACTGAAGCTTTCTTT
d_gene: TRBD1; j_gene: TRBJ1-3; abundance: .; v_gene: TRBV19; CDR3aa: CASSSTGQGSGNTIYF; CDR3nt: TGTGCCAGTAGTTCTACCGGACAGGGCTCTGGAAACACCATATATTTT
d_gene: TRBD1; j_gene: TRBJ2-2; abundance: .; v_gene: TRBV9; CDR3aa: CASSPLDSGTGGEAGELFF; CDR3nt: TGTGCCAGCAGCCCCCTTGACTCCGGGACAGGGGGCGAGGCCGGGGAGCTGTTTTTT
d_gene: TRBD2; j_gene: TRBJ2-2; abundance: .; v_gene: TRBV5-4; CDR3aa: CASRPAGAGENTGELFF; CDR3nt: TGTGCCAGCAGGCCCGCCGGTGCGGGAGAAAACACCGGGGAGCTGTTTTTT
d_gene: TRBD2; j_gene: TRBJ2-1; abundance: few; v_gene: TRBV14; CDR3aa: CASSLAGGHGYEQFF; CDR3nt: TGTGCCAGCAGCCTAGCGGGAGGGCACGGCTATGAGCAGTTCTTC
d_gene: TRBD1; j_gene: TRBJ2-2; abundance: .; v_gene: TRBV6-5; CDR3aa: CASSRQGSNGELFF; CDR3nt: TGTGCCAGCAGCCGACAGGGGTCGAACGGGGAGCTGTTTTTT
d_gene: .; j_gene: TRBJ2-1; abundance: .; v_gene: TRBV7-2; CDR3aa: CASSPLGVADYNEQFF; CDR3nt: TGTGCCAGCAGCCCCTTGGGAGTAGCAGACTACAATGAGCAGTTCTTC
d_gene: TRBD1; j_gene: TRBJ2-7; abundance: .; v_gene: TRBV7-8; CDR3aa: CASSGMDRGLGEQYF; CDR3nt: TGTGCCAGCAGCGGGATGGACAGGGGGTTGGGGGAGCAGTACTTC
d_gene: .; j_gene: TRBJ1-5; abundance: .; v_gene: TRBV27; CDR3aa: CASSPGPDSNQPQHF; CDR3nt: TGTGCCAGCAGCCCTGGCCCCGATAGCAATCAGCCCCAGCATTTT
d_gene: .; j_gene: TRBJ1-5; abundance: .; v_gene: TRBV6-1; CDR3aa: CASSGEGAQPQHF; CDR3nt: TGTGCCAGCAGTGGAGAGGGTGCTCAGCCCCAGCATTTT
d_gene: .; j_gene: TRBJ2-7; abundance: .; v_gene: TRBV11-3; CDR3aa: CASSLGALAGEQYF; CDR3nt: TGTGCCAGCAGCCTAGGGGCCCTCGCGGGGGAGCAGTACTTC
d_gene: .; j_gene: TRBJ1-2; abundance: .; v_gene: TRBV19; CDR3aa: CASSIPGFGRGNDGYTF; CDR3nt: TGTGCCAGTAGTATTCCAGGGTTCGGCAGGGGCAACGATGGCTACACCTTC
d_gene: TRBD2; j_gene: TRBJ2-3; abundance: .; v_gene: TRBV4-2; CDR3aa: CASSQDVGGRGAADTQYF; CDR3nt: TGTGCCAGCAGCCAAGATGTGGGCGGGAGAGGGGCGGCAGATACGCAGTATTTT
d_gene: .; j_gene: TRBJ2-3; abundance: .; v_gene: TRBV29-1; CDR3aa: CSVGIWGGTDTQYF; CDR3nt: TGCAGCGTTGGTATTTGGGGTGGGACAGATACGCAGTATTTT
d_gene: .; j_gene: TRBJ2-1; abundance: .; v_gene: TRBV6-4; CDR3aa: CASSPTGTDYNEQFF; CDR3nt: TGTGCCAGCAGCCCTACCGGGACTGACTACAATGAGCAGTTCTTC
d_gene: .; j_gene: TRBJ2-3; abundance: .; v_gene: TRBV25-1; CDR3aa: CASSGWRDTDTQYF; CDR3nt: TGTGCCAGCAGCGGCTGGCGGGATACAGATACGCAGTATTTT
d_gene: .; j_gene: TRBJ2-3; abundance: .; v_gene: TRBV5-1; CDR3aa: CASSPGGSTDTQYF; CDR3nt: TGCGCCAGCAGCCCCGGCGGGAGCACAGATACGCAGTATTTT
d_gene: .; j_gene: TRBJ1-1; abundance: once; v_gene: TRBV6-1; CDR3aa: CASREVMNTEAFF; CDR3nt: TGTGCCAGCAGGGAAGTGATGAACACTGAAGCTTTCTTT
d_gene: .; j_gene: TRBJ2-1; abundance: .; v_gene: TRBV19; CDR3aa: CASSIGSSYNEQFF; CDR3nt: TGTGCCAGTAGTATAGGGAGCTCCTACAATGAGCAGTTCTTC
d_gene: .; j_gene: TRBJ2-7; abundance: .; v_gene: TRBV29-1; CDR3aa: CSVARGPYEQYF; CDR3nt: TGCAGCGTTGCACGGGGCCCCTACGAGCAGTACTTC
d_gene: .; j_gene: TRBJ2-1; abundance: once; v_gene: TRBV7-6; CDR3aa: CASSPTEGEFSYNEQFF; CDR3nt: TGTGCCAGCAGCCCCACGGAGGGGGAATTCTCCTACAATGAGCAGTTCTTC
d_gene: .; j_gene: TRBJ2-2; abundance: .; v_gene: TRBV19; CDR3aa: CASSPTNTGELFF; CDR3nt: TGTGCCAGTAGCCCTACGAACACCGGGGAGCTGTTTTTT
d_gene: TRBD2; j_gene: TRBJ2-1; abundance: .; v_gene: TRBV11-3; CDR3aa: CASSVISGGGEQFF; CDR3nt: TGTGCCAGCAGCGTAATATCGGGAGGGGGGGAGCAGTTCTTC
d_gene: .; j_gene: TRBJ1-4; abundance: .; v_gene: TRBV21-1; CDR3aa: CRRKGGTPGVQTNEKLFF; CDR3nt: TGTCGACGAAAAGGCGGGACGCCAGGGGTCCAAACTAATGAAAAACTGTTTTTT
d_gene: .; j_gene: TRBJ2-5; abundance: .; v_gene: TRBV7-9; CDR3aa: CASTPRVGQETQYF; CDR3nt: TGTGCCAGCACCCCCCGTGTGGGCCAAGAGACCCAGTACTTC